This TCR beta chain was recorded in a study of blood T cell repertoires in COVID-19. Looking at the study overall: Collection of acute and convalescent COVID-19 samples took place in the United States, Italy and Spain.

As originally analysed: Estimation of nucleated cell counts relied on the amplification of reference gene primers. Sequenced by immunoSEQ multiplex PCR; TCRdb stores in-frame clones only, minus some. For V, J and clone size, that table is used; D and trimming come from the DNA. The data show over 250,000 clones, about 80% seen once. Trimming at V came to 4 bases and at J to 11 bases, leaving 15 bases not matched to a gene. The V gene's germline CDR1 is SGDLS and CDR2 YYNGEE. The CDR3 spans 15 residues. This chain connects TRBV9 to TRBJ2-1; 7 bases line up with TRBD2. The sample comprised peripheral blood. This TCR was sampled from a woman older than 75 with acute or convalescent COVID-19. As DNA, the CDR3 is TGTGCCAGCAGCCCCTCCCCGGAGGAGGGAGGGAAGCAGTTCTTC. This codes for CASSPSPEEGGKQFF.